This T cell receptor beta chain was identified during a study of cytomegalovirus exposure and HLA in healthy donors. This clone was counted a few times. The antigen is unknown. Study outcomes and limitations: Altogether, 160 or so TCR beta chains were recorded as cytomegalovirus-associated.

The primer mix had 60 Vbeta and 13 Jbeta primers. TCRdb's copy holds only in-frame clones and misses some; the assay was immunoSEQ multiplex PCR. The sample records around 53,000 clones, about 73% being singletons. The sample consisted of PBMCs. The clonotype comes from a man younger than 35 in good health and CMV-seronegative.

CDR3 loop: CASSLGSGKNEQYF. The CDR3 DNA is TGCGCCAGCAGCCTCGGGAGTGGGAAAAACGAGCAGTACTTC. The chain uses TRBV5-1 and TRBJ2-7, with a weak D call TRBD2 (6 bases). V was clipped by 4 bases and J by 5 bases, with 16 bases between them. The CDR3 loop spans 14 amino acids. Germline V gives CDR1 SGHRS, CDR2 YFSETQ. Filled out from reference TRBV5-1 and TRBJ2-7, the complete variable domain reads KAGVTQTPRYLIKTRGQQVTLSCSPISGHRSVSWYQQTPGQGLQFLFEYFSETQRNKGNFPGRFSGRQFSNSRSEMNVSTLELGDSALYLCASSLGSGKNEQYFGPGTRLTVT.